A single sample is the source of the 22 T cell receptor beta chains below, sequenced in a study of blood T cell repertoires in COVID-19. Sequencing used immunoSEQ multiplex PCR; TCRdb keeps in-frame clones, though not all of them. The table lists about 96,000 clones, around nine tenths of them singletons. Sequenced input: peripheral blood. The origin of the receptors is a human donor with COVID-19, enrolled during active disease. The donor label of this sample is uncertain.

V is TRBV2 and J is TRBJ1-4; no definite D call. The germline V and J ends were trimmed by 6 bases and 8 bases, with 19 bases remaining between them. Germline V lookup: CDR1 SNHLY, CDR2 FYNNEI. CDR3 length: 15 amino acids. CDR3 in DNA: TGTGCCAGCAGGCCCCCCGAGGGAGTTGGGGAAAAACTGTTTTTT. Amino acids: CASRPPEGVGEKLFF.

The chain is built from TRBV5-4 and TRBJ2-3; the match to TRBD2 covers 15 bases. V shed 1 base and J 0 bases; nucleotides not matched to a gene: 3. CDR3 length: 18 residues. CDR1 is SGHNT and CDR2 is YYREEE in the germline V gene (reference sequence). CDR3 bases: TGTGCCAGCAGCTTGCCGGGACTAGCGGGGGGCAGCACAGATACGCAGTATTTT. This sequence encodes CASSLPGLAGGSTDTQYF.

The chain combines TRBV20-1 with TRBJ2-1; the match to TRBD2 covers 9 bases. V shed 3 bases and J 4 bases; nucleotides not matched to a gene: 1. Germline V CDR1 and CDR2: DFQATT, SNEGSKA (reference sequence). This CDR3 contains 13 residues. The CDR3 sequence: CSASSGSYNEQFF. DNA for the CDR3: TGCAGTGCTAGTAGCGGGAGTTACAATGAGCAGTTCTTC.

The chain uses TRBV5-5 and TRBJ2-4; D might be TRBD1 (6 bases). Trimming cost V 1 base and J 3 bases, with 11 bases left between them. Germline CDR1 reads SGHKS; CDR2 reads YYEKEE (reference sequence). The CDR3 extends over 15 amino acids. In nucleotides, the CDR3 is TGTGCCAGCAGCTTGCTACAGGGTAACAAAAACATTCAGTACTTC. This gives the protein CASSLLQGNKNIQYF.

This chain's CDR3 is CASSPVAGTGHPYGYTF. In nucleotides, the CDR3 is TGTGCCAGCAGTCCCGTTGCCGGGACAGGGCATCCCTATGGCTACACCTTC. The chain is built from TRBV25-1 and TRBJ1-2; 9 positions match TRBD1. Germline V lookup: CDR1 MGHDK, CDR2 SYGVNS. The length of the CDR3 is 17 residues. V shed 5 bases, J shed 4 bases, and the junction held 14 bases outside the gene matches.

V and J are TRBV5-4 and TRBJ2-1, with D maybe TRBD1 (6 bases). There are 14 residues in the CDR3. V was shortened by 4 bases and J by 6 bases, with 14 bases between the two germline ends. The germline V gene has CDR1 SGHNT and CDR2 YYREEE (reference sequence). The CDR3, as DNA: TGTGCCAGCAGCCTGGGGTGGGGGCCCAATGAGCAGTTCTTC. Amino acids: CASSLGWGPNEQFF. Full variable domain (missing parts from reference TRBV5-4 and TRBJ2-1): ETGVTQSPTHLIKTRGQQVTLRCSSQSGHNTVSWYQQALGQGPQFIFQYYREEENGRGNFPPRFSGLQFPNYSSELNVNALELDDSALYLCASSLGWGPNEQFFGPGTRLTVL.

V is TRBV3-1 (or the pseudogene TRBV3-2) and J is TRBJ2-3; 10 bases map to TRBD1. The CDR3 extends over 16 amino acids. Per the germline V gene, CDR1 is LGHDT and CDR2 is YNNKEL (reference sequence). J lost 4 bases, V lost 1 base, and 5 bases had no gene match. CDR3 residues: CASSQALGQGADTQYF. The CDR3 nucleotides read TGTGCCAGCAGCCAAGCTTTAGGACAGGGGGCAGATACGCAGTATTTT.

V and J are TRBV5-4 and TRBJ1-1; TRBD1 might be the D (5 bases). Trimming shortened V by 3 bases and J by 7 bases, and 13 bases separated the two germline ends. Germline CDR1 and CDR2: SGHNT and YYREEE (reference sequence). This CDR3 region has 13 residues. The CDR3 nucleotides read TGTGCCAGCAGCTACGGTCAGGGACTTGAAGCTTTCTTT. It specifies CASSYGQGLEAFF.

V gene TRBV7-9 combines with J gene TRBJ1-4; 8 bases fit TRBD1. This CDR3 is built from 15 residues. The germline V gene encodes CDR1 SEHNR and CDR2 FQNEAQ (reference sequence). The V gene end was trimmed by 5 bases and the J gene end by 5 bases; junction bases not matched to a gene: 7. CDR3 DNA sequence: TGTGCCAGCAGCCCGACCAGGGGGCCCAATGAAAAACTGTTTTTT. Translation: CASSPTRGPNEKLFF. Full variable domain (outside the CDR3, taken from reference TRBV7-9 and TRBJ1-4): DTGVSQNPRHKITKRGQNVTFRCDPISEHNRLYWYRQTLGQGPEFLTYFQNEAQLEKSRLLSDRFSAERPKGSFSTLEIQRTEQGDSAMYLCASSPTRGPNEKLFFGSGTQLSVL.

The V call is TRBV5-5, the J call TRBJ1-1; TRBD1 is a possible D gene (6 bases). Germline CDR1 SGHKS, CDR2 YYEKEE (reference sequence). V lost 2 bases and J 4 bases, leaving 9 bases between the germline ends. The length of the CDR3 is 13 residues. CDR3 sequence: CASSFEDSTEAFF. The CDR3 bases are TGTGCCAGCAGCTTCGAGGACAGCACTGAAGCTTTCTTT.

This clone has only one observation. V gene TRBV11-2 combines with J gene TRBJ2-1, with 9 bases matching TRBD2. Germline CDR1 is SGHAT and CDR2 is FQNNGV. The V and J ends lost 5 bases and 8 bases, in that order; junction bases with no gene match: 10. The CDR3 length is 15 residues. DNA for the CDR3: TGTGCCAGCAGCCTTGGGACTAGCCAAACGGATGAGCAGTTCTTC. Translating gives CASSLGTSQTDEQFF.

This chain uses TRBV7-3 with TRBJ1-2, with D unclear. From germline, CDR1 is SGHTA and CDR2 FQGTGA. V dropped 5 bases and J dropped 2 bases, with 12 bases sitting between them. The CDR3 contains 14 residues. The CDR3 is CASSPSGANYGYTF. For the CDR3, the DNA is TGTGCCAGCAGCCCTTCGGGAGCGAACTATGGCTACACCTTC.

This chain connects TRBV11-3 to TRBJ1-2; TRBD1 agrees at 7 bases. V shed 5 bases and J 8 bases; nucleotides not matched to a gene: 11. Germline V CDR1 and CDR2: SGHNT, YENEEA. This CDR3 is 14 amino acids long. The chain's CDR3 is CASSLFGTVGGYTF. The CDR3 DNA sequence: TGTGCCAGCAGCCTCTTTGGGACAGTGGGGGGCTACACCTTC.

CDR3 DNA sequence: TGCGCCAGCAGCCAAGTGGGCGAGAATGAGCAGTTCTTC. This gives the protein CASSQVGENEQFF. V and J are TRBV4-1 and TRBJ2-1, with D unclear. CDR3 size: 13 residues. V was clipped by 1 base and J by 7 bases, with 8 bases between them. Germline CDR1 MGHRA, CDR2 YSYEKL.

V is TRBV19 and J is TRBJ1-1; D is unclear. V was cut by 3 bases and J by 5 bases, with 13 bases left in between. Germline V gene data show CDR1 as LNHDA and CDR2 as SQIVND (reference sequence). This CDR3 comprises 14 residues. As DNA, the CDR3 is TGTGCCAGTAGTATCCCCCTTGAGGTTACTGAAGCTTTCTTT. Translated, it gives CASSIPLEVTEAFF.

This clone was seen just once. V usage is TRBV3-1 (or the pseudogene TRBV3-2) and J usage is TRBJ1-2, with unresolved D. V lost 0 bases and J lost 3, with 8 bases in between. Germline assignment: CDR1 LGHDT and CDR2 YNNKEL (reference sequence). The length of the CDR3 is 14 residues. The CDR3 coding sequence is TGTGCCAGCAGCCAAGATCACTTGGACTATGGCTACACCTTC. Translating gives CASSQDHLDYGYTF.

With regard to this clone: One end of the junction is discordant with germline, which a read error may explain. The rearrangement joins TRBV5-1 to TRBJ1-1; tentatively, D is TRBD1 (6 bases). Per the germline V gene, CDR1 is SGHRS and CDR2 is YFSETQ. The CDR3 consists of 14 residues. CDR3 in DNA: TGCGCCAGCAGCTTGGGAACGGGGGGCACTGAGGCTTTCTTT. Translation gives CASSLGTGGTEAFF. Together with reference TRBV5-1 and TRBJ1-1, the CDR3 gives the full variable domain: KAGVTQTPRYLIKTRGQQVTLSCSPISGHRSVSWYQQTPGQGLQFLFEYFSETQRNKGNFPGRFSGRQFSNSRSEMNVSTLELGDSALYLCASSLGTGGTEAFFGQGTRLTVV.

V is TRBV27 and J is TRBJ2-7, with D perhaps TRBD2 (5 bases). Deletions cut 8 bases from V and 0 bases from J, with 11 bases between. CDR3 length: 13 residues. Germline assignment: CDR1 MNHEY and CDR2 SMNVEV (reference sequence). CDR3 DNA: TGTGCCAGCGCGAACGGGGTCTCCTACGAGCAGTACTTC. It encodes CASANGVSYEQYF.

V is TRBV4-1 and J is TRBJ2-7, with 10 bases aligning to TRBD1. V lost 4 bases to trimming and J lost 2 bases; unmatched junction nucleotides: 5. Germline CDR1 and CDR2: MGHRA and YSYEKL. There are 15 residues in the CDR3. The CDR3 DNA follows: TGCGCCAGCAGCCGACGAGGACAGGGGGCCTACGAGCAGTACTTC. Translated: CASSRRGQGAYEQYF.

This clone was detected only once. The V call is TRBV5-1, the J call TRBJ2-3, with D perhaps TRBD1 (5 bases). The V end lost 0 bases, the J end lost 2 bases, and 7 bases lay between the germline ends. The CDR3 is 14 residues long. CDR1 is SGHRS, CDR2 YFSETQ, per germline. The CDR3 protein is CASSLEGSTDTQYF. The CDR3 DNA follows: TGCGCCAGCAGCTTGGAGGGGTCCACAGATACGCAGTATTTT.

The rearrangement uses TRBV5-1 and TRBJ2-1; the D is unclear. V lost 1 base, J lost 8 bases, and 4 bases lay in between. Per the germline V gene, CDR1 is SGHRS and CDR2 is YFSETQ. The CDR3 is 11 residues long. The CDR3 is CASSLSDEQFF. In DNA form, the CDR3 reads TGCGCCAGCAGCTTGTCGGATGAGCAGTTCTTC.

V is TRBV18 and J is TRBJ2-2; unclear D gene. Trimming pared 8 bases from V and 1 base from J, leaving 8 bases between. CDR3 length equals 13 residues. Germline CDR1 and CDR2: KGHSH and LQKENI. The CDR3 loop is CASTPRNTGELFF. CDR3 nucleotides: TGTGCCAGCACCCCCAGGAACACCGGGGAGCTGTTTTTT.